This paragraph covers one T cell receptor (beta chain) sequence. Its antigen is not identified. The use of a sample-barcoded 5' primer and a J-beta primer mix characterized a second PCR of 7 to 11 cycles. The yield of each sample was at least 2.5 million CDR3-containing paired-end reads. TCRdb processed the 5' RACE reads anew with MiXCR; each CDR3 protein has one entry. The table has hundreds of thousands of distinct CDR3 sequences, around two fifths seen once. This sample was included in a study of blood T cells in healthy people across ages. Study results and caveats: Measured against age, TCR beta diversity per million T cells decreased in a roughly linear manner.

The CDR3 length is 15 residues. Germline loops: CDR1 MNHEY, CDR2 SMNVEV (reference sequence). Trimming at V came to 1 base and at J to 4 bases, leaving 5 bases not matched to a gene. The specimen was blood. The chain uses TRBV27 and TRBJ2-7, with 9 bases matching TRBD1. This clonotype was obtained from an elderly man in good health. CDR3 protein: CASSLYGQGSYEQYF. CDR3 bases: TGTGCCAGCAGTTTATATGGACAGGGGTCTTACGAGCAGTACTTC.